What follows describes a single T cell receptor beta chain. The sample is drawn from a study of blood T cells in healthy people across ages. V lost 6 bases and J lost 5; bases outside the gene matches: 10. The CDR3 contains 15 residues. The V gene's germline CDR1 is MDHEN and CDR2 SYDVKM. Primed by a sample-barcoded 5' primer and a J-beta primer mix, a second PCR proceeded for about 7 to 11 cycles. TCRdb re-called the 5' RACE reads with MiXCR, one entry per CDR3 protein. The table lists some 670,000 distinct CDR3 sequences, 52% of them singletons. The V call is TRBV28, the J call TRBJ2-7, with 10 bases matching TRBD1. This receptor was obtained from a woman older than 75 in good health. The sequenced sample was blood. This chain's CDR3 is CASSSPGQGFHEQYF. The CDR3 bases are TGTGCCAGCAGCTCTCCGGGACAGGGGTTCCACGAGCAGTACTTC.